The 18 T cell receptor beta chains presented below share a single source sample, sequenced in a study of glioma-infiltrating T cells (dated by TCRdb to 2016 to 2018). Sequenced on an Illumina MiSeq. TCR alpha and beta CDR3 regions were amplified with the iRepertoire nested amplicon-rescue multiplex PCR (arm-PCR) platform from RNA. TCRdb trimmed public reads at Q25 via fastp, called clones via MiXCR and kept in-frame beta chains. Rows with a matching CDR3 protein are joined into one entry that keeps the most common DNA and genes. Counted in this sample were under 20,000 distinct CDR3 sequences; 58% of them appeared once. The ten largest clones represent 42% of the sample. Sequenced: glioma tissue, nonneoplastic brain tissue, or PBMCs (not recorded which). Source of these receptors: a human donor with low-grade glioma or glioblastoma, undergoing nonglioma brain surgery, or in good health (not recorded which).

This clonotype has just a few counts. V is TRBV6-2 or TRBV6-3 and J is TRBJ1-1; D unresolved. Trimming took 2 bases from V and 1 from J, leaving 8 bases between them. CDR1 and CDR2 from the germline V gene are MNHEY and SVGEGT. This CDR3 spans 14 amino acids. In DNA form, the CDR3 reads TGTGCCAGCAGTTACGATACTACGAACACTGAAGCTTTCTTT. It encodes CASSYDTTNTEAFF.

The chain has TRBV6-6 and TRBJ2-1, with TRBD2 identical over 7 bases. CDR1 is MNHNY and CDR2 is SVGAGI in the germline V gene (reference sequence). This CDR3 region has 15 residues. Trimming removed 2 bases from V and 11 bases from J; junction bases left unmatched: 12. CDR3 region: CASSYGREWANKQFF. The CDR3 DNA reads TGTGCCAGCAGTTACGGGCGGGAGTGGGCGAATAAGCAGTTCTTC.

The J gene is TRBJ2-2, the V gene TRBV7-2; D is unclear. The germline V gene has CDR1 SGHTA and CDR2 FQGNSA. The CDR3 runs 16 residues. V was pared by 2 bases and J by 2 bases, with 12 bases between. The CDR3, as DNA: TGTGCCAGCAGCTTATTCACCCCGGGTAACACCGGGGAGCTGTTTTTT. This encodes CASSLFTPGNTGELFF.

Turning to this clonotype: A clone one base away is much larger, so this may be a read error. The chain links TRBV10-3 to TRBJ2-7, with TRBD1 as a possible D gene (7 bases). The length of the CDR3 is 12 residues. Trimming took off 8 bases at V and 5 bases at J, with 13 bases between the two ends. Germline V gene data show CDR1 as ENHRY and CDR2 as SYGVKD. The CDR3 DNA follows: TGTGCCATCGGAGGGGGCGCGGACGAGCAGTACTTC. Translated: CAIGGGADEQYF.

The rearrangement uses TRBV27 and TRBJ2-7; TRBD2 might be the D (6 bases). CDR3 length equals 14 residues. Per germline, CDR1 MNHEY and CDR2 SMNVEV (reference sequence). V was clipped by 3 bases and J by 1 base, with 10 bases between them. CDR3 residues: CASSFGTVSYEQYF. Written as DNA, the CDR3 is TGTGCCAGCAGTTTCGGGACTGTTTCCTACGAGCAGTACTTC.

CDR3 residues: CSARDPAGGDTEAFF. The CDR3 nucleotides are TGCAGTGCTAGAGATCCCGCAGGGGGAGACACTGAAGCTTTCTTT. The chain has TRBV20-1 and TRBJ1-1; 7 nucleotides align to TRBD1. This CDR3 is built from 15 residues. Germline trimming cut 0 bases from V and 3 bases from J; bases unmatched to any gene: 7. Germline lookup yields CDR1 DFQATT and CDR2 SNEGSKA (reference sequence).

Concerning this clonotype: A read error may explain this, as a much larger clone is one base away. This chain uses TRBV18 with TRBJ2-7; no reliable D call. The CDR3 covers 14 residues. V lost 3 bases and J lost 2, with 11 bases in between. The germline V gene has CDR1 KGHSH and CDR2 LQKENI. CDR3 nucleotides: TGTGCCAGCTCACCGCGGCAGGCGACCTACGAGCAGTACTTC. Its translation: CASSPRQATYEQYF.

This sequence joins TRBV20-1 and TRBJ1-1; D perhaps matches TRBD1 (5 bases). V lost 6 bases and J lost 1, with 9 bases in between. Germline CDR1 is DFQATT and CDR2 is SNEGSKA (reference sequence). The CDR3 runs 12 residues. CDR3 DNA sequence: TGCAGTGCCAGGGCCCCGAACACTGAAGCTTTCTTT. Translated, it gives CSARAPNTEAFF.

The chain joins TRBV25-1 to TRBJ2-5; the D is unclear. Germline CDR1 and CDR2: MGHDK and SYGVNS. The CDR3 totals 14 residues. Trimming shortened V by 7 bases and J by 2 bases, and 14 bases separated the two germline ends. The CDR3 spells CASTPYVPQETQYF. CDR3 DNA sequence: TGTGCCAGCACCCCCTACGTCCCTCAAGAGACCCAGTACTTC.

The V and J genes are TRBV6-5 and TRBJ2-2; D possibly uses TRBD1 or TRBD2 (5 bases each). The CDR3 is 13 residues long. V lost 4 bases and J 4 bases, leaving 7 bases between the germline ends. The germline V gene has CDR1 MNHEY and CDR2 SVGAGI. The CDR3 loop reads CASSWDGTGELFF. Written as DNA, the CDR3 is TGTGCCAGCAGTTGGGACGGCACCGGGGAGCTGTTTTTT.

Details on this clonotype: This may be a read error: a much more frequent sequence differs by one nucleotide. The J gene is TRBJ1-3, the V gene TRBV7-2; TRBD1 matches at 8 bases. Germline CDR1 SGHTA, CDR2 FQGNSA. The trim removed 7 bases at V and 4 bases at J, leaving 9 bases unmatched. The CDR3 has 15 residues. This chain's CDR3 is CASNTYQGAGNTIYF. DNA of the CDR3: TGTGCCAGCAACACCTACCAGGGGGCAGGAAACACCATATATTTT.

The chain couples TRBV12-3 or TRBV12-4 to TRBJ2-3; D unresolved. CDR3 length: 16 residues. Trimming removed 3 bases at V and 1 base at J, with 14 bases between. The CDR3 region has the DNA TGTGCCAGCAGTTTTCAAGGTTCCCGACGCACAGATACGCAGTATTTT. Protein sequence: CASSFQGSRRTDTQYF.

In this sample, this clonotype turned up once. The V gene is TRBV27, the J gene TRBJ2-5, with D possibly TRBD1 on 6 matching bases. Germline V gene lookup returns CDR1 MNHEY and CDR2 SMNVEV (reference sequence). The CDR3 loop spans 11 amino acids. Deletions cut 8 bases from V and 5 bases from J, with 9 bases between. The CDR3 spells CASGTTETQYF. The CDR3 nucleotides read TGTGCCAGCGGGACAACTGAGACCCAGTACTTC.

The chain recombines TRBV4-1 with TRBJ1-6; possible D gene TRBD1, 5 bases. Per germline, CDR1 MGHRA and CDR2 YSYEKL. This CDR3 has 15 residues. Between the trimmed V and J ends, which lost 0 bases and 10 bases, there was a span of 13 bases. CDR3 bases: TGCGCCAGCAGCCAAGATTGGGGGGGGGACTCACCCCTCCACTTT. Translation gives CASSQDWGGDSPLHF.

This clonotype was seen a few times. The V call is TRBV20-1, the J call TRBJ2-1; TRBD1 aligns across 7 bases. CDR3 length: 13 amino acids. Trimming removed 5 bases from V and 3 bases from J; junction bases left unmatched: 4. Germline V CDR1 and CDR2: DFQATT, SNEGSKA (reference sequence). The CDR3, as DNA: TGCAGTGCTCCTTGGACAGGCTACAATGAGCAGTTCTTC. The encoded protein is CSAPWTGYNEQFF.

This clonotype has more than one count but fewer than ten. The CDR3 DNA sequence: TGCAGTGCTAGAGGCTACGGGGAGTACGAGCAGTACTTC. It is translated as CSARGYGEYEQYF. The chain carries TRBV20-1 and TRBJ2-7, with TRBD2 as a possible D gene (5 bases). Between the trimmed V and J ends, which lost 1 base and 4 bases, there was a span of 11 bases. CDR1 and CDR2 (germline): DFQATT, SNEGSKA (reference sequence). This CDR3 region has 13 residues.

Comment on this clonotype: Because the CDR3 is missing its conserved closing phenylalanine or tryptophan, this is likely a read error. The rearrangement uses TRBV20-1 and TRBJ2-7; either TRBD1 or TRBD2 may supply D (5 bases each). The germline CDR1 and CDR2 sequences are DFQATT and SNEGSKA (reference sequence). The CDR3 is 14 amino acids. The V and J ends lost 5 bases and 3 bases respectively, with 17 bases between them. CDR3 amino acids: CSAPLGDGFYEQYS. The CDR3 nucleotides read TGCAGTGCTCCTCTAGGGGACGGATTCTACGAGCAGTACTCC.

In this sample, this clonotype turned up once. J is TRBJ1-1 and V is TRBV28; TRBD1 agrees at 7 bases. The V gene end was trimmed by 7 bases and the J gene end by 7 bases; junction bases not matched to a gene: 6. The CDR3 consists of 12 residues. Germline CDR1 and CDR2: MDHEN and SYDVKM. CDR3 bases: TGTGCCAGCACACGCAGGGGGATTGAAGCTTTCTTT. Translated: CASTRRGIEAFF.